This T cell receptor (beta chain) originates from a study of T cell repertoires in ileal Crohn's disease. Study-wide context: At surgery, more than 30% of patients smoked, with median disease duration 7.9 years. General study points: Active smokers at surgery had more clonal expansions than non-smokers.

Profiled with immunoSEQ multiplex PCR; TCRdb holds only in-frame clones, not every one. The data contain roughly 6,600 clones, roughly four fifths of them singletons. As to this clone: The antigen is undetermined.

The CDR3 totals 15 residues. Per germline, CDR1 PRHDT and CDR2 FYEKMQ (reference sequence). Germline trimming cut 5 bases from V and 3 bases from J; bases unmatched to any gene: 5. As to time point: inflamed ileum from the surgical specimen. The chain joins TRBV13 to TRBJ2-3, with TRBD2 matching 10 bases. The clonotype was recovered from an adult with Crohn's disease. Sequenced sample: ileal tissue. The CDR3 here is CASSPAGLATDTQYF. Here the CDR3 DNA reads TGTGCCAGCAGCCCCGCGGGACTAGCGACAGATACGCAGTATTTT.